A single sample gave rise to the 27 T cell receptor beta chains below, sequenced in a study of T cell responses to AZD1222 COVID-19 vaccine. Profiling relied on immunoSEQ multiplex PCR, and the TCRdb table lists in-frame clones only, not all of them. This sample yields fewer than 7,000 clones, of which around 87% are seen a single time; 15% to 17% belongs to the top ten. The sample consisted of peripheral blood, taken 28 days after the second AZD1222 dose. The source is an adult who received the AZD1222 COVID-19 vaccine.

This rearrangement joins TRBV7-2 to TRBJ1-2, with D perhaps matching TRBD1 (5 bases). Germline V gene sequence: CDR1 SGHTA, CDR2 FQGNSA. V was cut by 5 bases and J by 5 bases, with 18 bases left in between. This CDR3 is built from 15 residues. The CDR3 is CASSVSYGTGYGYTF. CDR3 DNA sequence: TGTGCCAGCAGCGTCTCTTATGGGACTGGGTATGGCTACACCTTC.

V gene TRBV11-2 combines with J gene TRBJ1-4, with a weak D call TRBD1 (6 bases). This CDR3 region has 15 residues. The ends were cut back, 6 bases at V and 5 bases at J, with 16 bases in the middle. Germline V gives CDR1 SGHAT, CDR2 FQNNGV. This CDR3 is CASSFPDRRNEKLFF. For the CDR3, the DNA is TGTGCCAGCAGTTTCCCTGACAGGCGGAATGAAAAACTGTTTTTT.

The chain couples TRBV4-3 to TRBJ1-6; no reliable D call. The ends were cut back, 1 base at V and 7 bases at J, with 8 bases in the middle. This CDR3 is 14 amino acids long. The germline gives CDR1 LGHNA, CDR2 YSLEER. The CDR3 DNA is TGCGCCAGCAGCCAAGTCGAGTGGAATTCACCCCTCCACTTT. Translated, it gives CASSQVEWNSPLHF.

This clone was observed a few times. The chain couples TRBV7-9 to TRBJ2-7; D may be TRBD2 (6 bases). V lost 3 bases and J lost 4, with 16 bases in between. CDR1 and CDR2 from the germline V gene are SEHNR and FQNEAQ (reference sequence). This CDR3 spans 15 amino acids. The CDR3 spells CASSLGYGGTYEQYV. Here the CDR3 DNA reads TGTGCCAGCAGCTTGGGGTACGGGGGAACATACGAGCAGTACGTC.

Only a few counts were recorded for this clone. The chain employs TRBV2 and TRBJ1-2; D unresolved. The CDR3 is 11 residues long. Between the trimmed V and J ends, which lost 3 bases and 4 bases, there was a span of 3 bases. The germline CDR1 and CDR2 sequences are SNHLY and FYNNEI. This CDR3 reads CASSEPYGYTF. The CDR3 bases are TGTGCCAGCAGTGAGCCCTATGGCTACACCTTC.

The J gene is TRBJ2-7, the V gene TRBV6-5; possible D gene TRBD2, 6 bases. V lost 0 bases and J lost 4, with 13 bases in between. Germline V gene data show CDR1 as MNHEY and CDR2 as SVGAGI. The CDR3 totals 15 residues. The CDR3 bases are TGTGCCAGCAGTTACTCGAGGGTGGGGAGGTACGAGCAGTACTTC. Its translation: CASSYSRVGRYEQYF.

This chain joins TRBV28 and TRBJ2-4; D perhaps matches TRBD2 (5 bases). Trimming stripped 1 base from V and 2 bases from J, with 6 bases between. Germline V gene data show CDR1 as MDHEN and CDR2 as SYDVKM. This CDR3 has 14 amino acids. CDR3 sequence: CASSLSGTKNIQYF. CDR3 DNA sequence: TGTGCCAGCAGTTTATCGGGAACCAAAAACATTCAGTACTTC.

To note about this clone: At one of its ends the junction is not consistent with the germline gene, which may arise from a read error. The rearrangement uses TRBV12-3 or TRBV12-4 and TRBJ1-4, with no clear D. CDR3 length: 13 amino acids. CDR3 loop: CASSFGSLEKLFF. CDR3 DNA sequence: TGTGCCAGTAGTTTCGGGAGCCTTGAAAAACTGTTTTTT.

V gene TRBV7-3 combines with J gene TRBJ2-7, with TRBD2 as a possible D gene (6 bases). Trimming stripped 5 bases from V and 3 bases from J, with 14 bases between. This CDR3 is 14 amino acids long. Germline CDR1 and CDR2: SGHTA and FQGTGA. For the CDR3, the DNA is TGTGCCAGCAGCCCCGCGGGACCCAGCTACGAGCAGTACTTC. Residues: CASSPAGPSYEQYF.

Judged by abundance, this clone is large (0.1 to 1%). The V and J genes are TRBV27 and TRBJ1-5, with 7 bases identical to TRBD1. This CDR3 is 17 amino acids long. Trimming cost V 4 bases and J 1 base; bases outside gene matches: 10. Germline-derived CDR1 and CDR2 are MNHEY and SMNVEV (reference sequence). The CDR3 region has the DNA TGTGCCAGCAGTTCAAGGACAGGACTTGTCAGCAATCAGCCCCAGCATTTT. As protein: CASSSRTGLVSNQPQHF.

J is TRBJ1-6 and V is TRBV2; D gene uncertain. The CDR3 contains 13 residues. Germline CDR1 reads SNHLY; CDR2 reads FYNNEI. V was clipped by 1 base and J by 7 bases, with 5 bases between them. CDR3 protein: CASSEVANSPLHF. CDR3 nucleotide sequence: TGTGCCAGCAGTGAAGTAGCCAATTCACCCCTCCACTTT.

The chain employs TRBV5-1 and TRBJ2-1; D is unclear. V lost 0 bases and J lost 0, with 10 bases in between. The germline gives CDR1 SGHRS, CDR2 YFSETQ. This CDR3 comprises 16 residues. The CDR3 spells CASSLDVLSSYNEQFF. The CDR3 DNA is TGCGCCAGCAGCTTGGACGTTCTAAGCTCCTACAATGAGCAGTTCTTC.

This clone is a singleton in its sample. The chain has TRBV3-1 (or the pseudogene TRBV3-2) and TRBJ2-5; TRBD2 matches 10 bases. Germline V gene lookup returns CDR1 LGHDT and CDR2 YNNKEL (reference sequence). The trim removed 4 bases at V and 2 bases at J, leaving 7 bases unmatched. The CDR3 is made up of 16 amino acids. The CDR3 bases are TGTGCCAGCAGCCTGCGAGCGGGAGGGGGACAAGAGACCCAGTACTTC. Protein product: CASSLRAGGGQETQYF.

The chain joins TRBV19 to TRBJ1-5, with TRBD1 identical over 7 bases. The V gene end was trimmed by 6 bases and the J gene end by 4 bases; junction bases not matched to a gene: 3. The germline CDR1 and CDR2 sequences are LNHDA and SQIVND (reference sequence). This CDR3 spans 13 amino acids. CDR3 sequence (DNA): TGTGCCAGTAGATCCAGGGGGAATCAGCCCCAGCATTTT. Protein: CASRSRGNQPQHF. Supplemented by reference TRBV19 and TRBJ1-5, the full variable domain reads DGGITQSPKYLFRKEGQNVTLSCEQNLNHDAMYWYRQDPGQGLRLIYYSQIVNDFQKGDIAEGYSVSREKKESFPLTVTSAQKNPTAFYLCASRSRGNQPQHFGDGTRLSIL.

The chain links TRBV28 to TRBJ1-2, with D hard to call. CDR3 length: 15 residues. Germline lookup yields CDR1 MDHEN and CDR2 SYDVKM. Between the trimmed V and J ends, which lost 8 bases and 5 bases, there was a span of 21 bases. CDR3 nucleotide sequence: TGTGCCAGCGTTTCCCCCTTGCGGGGAGGGTATGGCTACACCTTC. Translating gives CASVSPLRGGYGYTF.

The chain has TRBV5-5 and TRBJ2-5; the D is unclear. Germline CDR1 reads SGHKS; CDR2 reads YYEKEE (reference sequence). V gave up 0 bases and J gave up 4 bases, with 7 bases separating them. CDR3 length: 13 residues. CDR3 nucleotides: TGTGCCAGCAGCTTGGTTAGTGTAGAGACCCAGTACTTC. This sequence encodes CASSLVSVETQYF.

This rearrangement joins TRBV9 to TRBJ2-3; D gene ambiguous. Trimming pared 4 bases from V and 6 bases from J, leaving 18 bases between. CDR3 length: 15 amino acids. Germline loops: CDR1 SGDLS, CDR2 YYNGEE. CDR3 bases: TGTGCCAGCAGCTCCACGATTGCTTCAACCGATACGCAGTATTTT. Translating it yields CASSSTIASTDTQYF.

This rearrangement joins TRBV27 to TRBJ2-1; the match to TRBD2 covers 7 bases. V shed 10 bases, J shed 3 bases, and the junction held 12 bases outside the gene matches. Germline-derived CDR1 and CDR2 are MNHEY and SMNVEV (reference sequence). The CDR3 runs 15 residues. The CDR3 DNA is TGTGCCACACATTCGGCAGGGACTATCTACAATGAGCAGTTCTTC. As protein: CATHSAGTIYNEQFF.

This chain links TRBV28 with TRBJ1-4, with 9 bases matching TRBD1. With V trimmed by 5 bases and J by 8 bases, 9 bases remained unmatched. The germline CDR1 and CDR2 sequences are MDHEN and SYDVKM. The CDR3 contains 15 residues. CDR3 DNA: TGTGCCAGCAGTCCCCCTCGAGGGACAGGGGAAAAACTGTTTTTT. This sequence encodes CASSPPRGTGEKLFF. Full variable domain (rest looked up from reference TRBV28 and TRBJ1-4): DVKVTQSSRYLVKRTGEKVFLECVQDMDHENMFWYRQDPGLGLRLIYFSYDVKMKEKGDIPEGYSVSREKKERFSLILESASTNQTSMYLCASSPPRGTGEKLFFGSGTQLSVL.

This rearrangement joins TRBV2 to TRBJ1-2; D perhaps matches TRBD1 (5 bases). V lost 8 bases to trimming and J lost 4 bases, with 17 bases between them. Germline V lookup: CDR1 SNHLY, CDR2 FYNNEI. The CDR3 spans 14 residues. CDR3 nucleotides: TGTGCCAGCGTCATGGCAGGGCGTAGCTATGGCTACACCTTC. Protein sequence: CASVMAGRSYGYTF.

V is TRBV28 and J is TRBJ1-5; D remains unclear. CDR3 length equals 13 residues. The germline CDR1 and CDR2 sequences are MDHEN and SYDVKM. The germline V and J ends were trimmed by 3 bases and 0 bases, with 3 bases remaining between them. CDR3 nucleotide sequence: TGTGCCAGCAGTTTTTATAGCAATCAGCCCCAGCATTTT. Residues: CASSFYSNQPQHF. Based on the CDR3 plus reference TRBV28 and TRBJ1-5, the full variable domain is DVKVTQSSRYLVKRTGEKVFLECVQDMDHENMFWYRQDPGLGLRLIYFSYDVKMKEKGDIPEGYSVSREKKERFSLILESASTNQTSMYLCASSFYSNQPQHFGDGTRLSIL.

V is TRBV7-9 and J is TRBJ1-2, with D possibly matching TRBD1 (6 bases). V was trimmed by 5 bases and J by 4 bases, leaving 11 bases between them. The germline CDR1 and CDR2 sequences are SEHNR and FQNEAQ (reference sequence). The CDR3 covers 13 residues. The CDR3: CASSNRDFYGYTF. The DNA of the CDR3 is TGTGCCAGCAGCAACAGGGACTTCTATGGCTACACCTTC.

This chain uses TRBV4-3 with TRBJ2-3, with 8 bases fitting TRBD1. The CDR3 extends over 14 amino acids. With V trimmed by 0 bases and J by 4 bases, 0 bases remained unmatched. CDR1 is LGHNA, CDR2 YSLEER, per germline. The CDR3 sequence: CASSQEQGADTQYF. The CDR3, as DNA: TGCGCCAGCAGCCAAGAACAGGGGGCAGATACGCAGTATTTT.

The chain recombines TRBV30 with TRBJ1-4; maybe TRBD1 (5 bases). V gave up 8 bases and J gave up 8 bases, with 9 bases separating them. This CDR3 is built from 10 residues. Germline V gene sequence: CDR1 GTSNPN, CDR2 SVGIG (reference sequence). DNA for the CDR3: TGTGCCGGGGGAAGGGAAAAACTGTTTTTT. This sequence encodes CAGGREKLFF.

The DNA of the CDR3 is TGTGCCAGCACCCTCAGGAGTGAGTTAGAGACCCAGTACTTC. Protein sequence: CASTLRSELETQYF. The rearrangement joins TRBV6-5 to TRBJ2-5; D remains ambiguous. Trimming removed 7 bases at V and 4 bases at J, with 16 bases between. The germline CDR1 and CDR2 sequences are MNHEY and SVGAGI. There are 14 residues in the CDR3.

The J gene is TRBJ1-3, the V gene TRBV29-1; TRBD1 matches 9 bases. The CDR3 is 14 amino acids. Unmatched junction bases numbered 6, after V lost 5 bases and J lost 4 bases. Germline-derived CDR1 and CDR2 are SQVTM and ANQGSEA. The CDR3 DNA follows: TGCAGCGTTTTGGGACAGGGAACGGGAAACACCATATATTTT. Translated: CSVLGQGTGNTIYF.

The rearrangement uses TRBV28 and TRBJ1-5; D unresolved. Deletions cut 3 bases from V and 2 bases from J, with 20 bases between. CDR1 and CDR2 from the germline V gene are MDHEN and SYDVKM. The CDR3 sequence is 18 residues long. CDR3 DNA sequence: TGTGCCAGCAGTTTTTTTATGTTTGGGGATGCAGGCAATCAGCCCCAGCATTTT. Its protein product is CASSFFMFGDAGNQPQHF.